Given below is one TCR beta chain in context. The antigen is undetermined. The protocol was immunoSEQ multiplex PCR, while the TCRdb copy is restricted to in-frame clones and leaves out a portion. The profile shows about 40,000 clones, around 80% of them singletons. Every patient experienced relapse after autologous stem cell transplantation, and brentuximab vedotin exposure varied. The data stem from a study of PD-1 blockade in classical Hodgkin lymphoma. Study-level findings and limits: Whereas CD4+ TCR diversity had risen significantly by C4D1, CD8+ TCR diversity had not. Relative to healthy donors, newly diagnosed patients reportedly had lower baseline TCR diversity, which was reported as lower still in relapsed/refractory patients.

Germline CDR1 SGHRS, CDR2 YFSETQ. CDR3 size: 15 residues. V gave up 0 bases and J gave up 5 bases, with 14 bases separating them. This specimen consisted of peripheral blood mononuclear cells (PBMCs), obtained at baseline. V usage is TRBV5-1 and J usage is TRBJ1-2; D is unclear. The source of this sequence is a human donor with classical Hodgkin lymphoma. CDR3 nucleotides: TGCGCCAGCAGCTTGGAGGTGGCAGCGACGTATGGCTACACCTTC. This sequence encodes CASSLEVAATYGYTF.